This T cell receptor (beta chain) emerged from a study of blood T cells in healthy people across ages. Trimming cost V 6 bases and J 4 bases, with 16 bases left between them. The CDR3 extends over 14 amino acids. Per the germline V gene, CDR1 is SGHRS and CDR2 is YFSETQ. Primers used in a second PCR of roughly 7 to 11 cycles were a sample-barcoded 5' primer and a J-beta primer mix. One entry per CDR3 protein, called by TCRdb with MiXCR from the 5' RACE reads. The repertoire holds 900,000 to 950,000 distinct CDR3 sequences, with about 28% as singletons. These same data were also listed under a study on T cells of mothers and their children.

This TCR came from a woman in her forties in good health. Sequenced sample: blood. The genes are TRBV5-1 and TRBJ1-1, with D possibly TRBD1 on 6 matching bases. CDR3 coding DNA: TGCGCCAGCACTCAGTATCGGGGGGCCACTGAAGCTTTCTTT. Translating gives CASTQYRGATEAFF.